The clone carrying this T cell receptor (beta chain) was counted only a few times. Its antigen is currently unknown. Using its own MiXCR run on the 5' RACE reads, TCRdb lists one record per CDR3 protein. Among 250,000 to 350,000 distinct CDR3 sequences listed, roughly 8.6% were seen once. The entry originates in a study of identical twins. Study findings and constraints: Interpretation of the results relied on cross-sectional statistical analysis and not on following the same donors. Models predicted less out-of-frame TCR alpha sharing in monozygotic twins than was found.

Germline V lookup: CDR1 MGHDK, CDR2 SYGVNS. Germline trimming cut 5 bases from V and 8 bases from J; bases unmatched to any gene: 6. CDR3 length: 15 amino acids. The sample also formed part of further work on yellow fever vaccine responses in identical twins.

The TCR was taken from a young woman in good health. Sample: memory (CD45RO+) T cells sorted from blood. The V gene is TRBV25-1, the J gene TRBJ2-1, with 13 bases identical to TRBD2. CDR3 sequence: CASSPTSGGGDEQFF. The DNA for the CDR3 is TGTGCCAGCAGTCCCACTAGCGGGGGGGGGGATGAGCAGTTCTTC.